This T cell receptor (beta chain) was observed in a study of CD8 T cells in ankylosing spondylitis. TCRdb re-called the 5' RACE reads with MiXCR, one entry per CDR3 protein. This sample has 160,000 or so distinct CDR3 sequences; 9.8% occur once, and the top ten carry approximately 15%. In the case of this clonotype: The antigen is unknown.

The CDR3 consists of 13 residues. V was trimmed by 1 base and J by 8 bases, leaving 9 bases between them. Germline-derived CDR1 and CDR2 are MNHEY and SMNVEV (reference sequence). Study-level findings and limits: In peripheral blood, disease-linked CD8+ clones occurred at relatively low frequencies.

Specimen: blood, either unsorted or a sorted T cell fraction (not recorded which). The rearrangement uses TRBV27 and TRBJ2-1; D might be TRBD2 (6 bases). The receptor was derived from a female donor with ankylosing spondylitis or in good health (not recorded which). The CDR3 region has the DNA TGTGCCAGCAGTTTATTAGCGGTTGATGAGCAGTTCTTC. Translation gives CASSLLAVDEQFF.